The following is a T cell receptor (beta chain) sequence with its context. Its matching antigen is unknown. There are 13 residues in the CDR3. V was trimmed by 6 bases and J by 5 bases, leaving 12 bases between them. TCR beta libraries were prepared from cDNA with unique molecular identifiers. T cells numbering roughly 1 to 10 million yielded 500,000 or so cDNA molecules. A single record per CDR3 protein comes from TCRdb applying MiXCR to the PCR reads. The sample lists about 570,000 distinct CDR3 sequences; around 34% were seen once. The source of the sample is a study of post-analysis software for immune sequencing data. For the study at large: Recorded subtypes: relapsing-remitting, secondary progressive, progressive-relapsing; some patients unannotated.

Study-wide results and caveats: Strong same-batch co-clustering of samples appeared with F measure clustering. About five TRBV segments were more frequent in patients than controls; TRBV5-6, TRBV5-1 and TRBV20-1 belonged to this group. The study found significantly lower normalized Chao1 diversity in multiple sclerosis patients than in controls.

The TCR originated in a girl aged 2-17 years with multiple sclerosis. Specimen: blood. The chain uses TRBV12-3 or TRBV12-4 and TRBJ2-3, with D unclear. The CDR3 DNA is TGTGCCAGCAGCTTCCCCGACCGAGATACGCAGTATTTT. It encodes CASSFPDRDTQYF.